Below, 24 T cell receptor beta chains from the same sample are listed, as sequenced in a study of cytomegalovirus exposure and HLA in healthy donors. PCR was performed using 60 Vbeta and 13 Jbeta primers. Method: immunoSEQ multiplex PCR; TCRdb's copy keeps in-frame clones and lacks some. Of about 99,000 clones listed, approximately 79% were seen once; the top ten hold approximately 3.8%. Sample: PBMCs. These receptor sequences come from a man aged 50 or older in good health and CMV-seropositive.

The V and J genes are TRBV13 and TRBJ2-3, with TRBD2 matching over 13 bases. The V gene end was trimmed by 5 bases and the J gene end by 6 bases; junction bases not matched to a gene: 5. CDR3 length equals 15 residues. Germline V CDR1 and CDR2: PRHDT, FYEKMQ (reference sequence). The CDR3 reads CASSPGLAGVDTQYF. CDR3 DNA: TGTGCCAGCAGCCCCGGACTAGCGGGAGTCGATACGCAGTATTTT.

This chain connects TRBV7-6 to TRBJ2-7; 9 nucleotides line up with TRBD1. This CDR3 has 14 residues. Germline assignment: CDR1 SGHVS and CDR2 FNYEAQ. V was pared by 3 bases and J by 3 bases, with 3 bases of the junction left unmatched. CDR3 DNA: TGTGCCAGCAGCTTGTCGGACAGGGGCTACGAGCAGTACTTC. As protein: CASSLSDRGYEQYF.

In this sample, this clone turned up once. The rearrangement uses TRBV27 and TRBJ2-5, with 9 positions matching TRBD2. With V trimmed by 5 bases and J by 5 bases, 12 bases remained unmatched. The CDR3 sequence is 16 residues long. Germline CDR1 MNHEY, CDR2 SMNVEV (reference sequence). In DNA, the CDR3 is TGTGCCAGCAGTATGTCTAGCGGGACCTATGTGGAGACCCAGTACTTC. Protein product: CASSMSSGTYVETQYF.

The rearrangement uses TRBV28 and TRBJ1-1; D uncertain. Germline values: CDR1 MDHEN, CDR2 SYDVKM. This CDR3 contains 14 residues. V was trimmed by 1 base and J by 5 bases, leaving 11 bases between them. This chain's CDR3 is CASSLFSVSTEAFF. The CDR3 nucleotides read TGTGCCAGCAGTTTATTTTCGGTGTCTACTGAAGCTTTCTTT.

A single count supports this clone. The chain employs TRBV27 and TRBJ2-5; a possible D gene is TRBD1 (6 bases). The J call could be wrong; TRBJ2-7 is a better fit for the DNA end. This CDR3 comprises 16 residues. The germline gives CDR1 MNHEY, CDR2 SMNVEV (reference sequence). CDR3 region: CARTPRSQGGDYEQYF. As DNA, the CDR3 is TGTGCCAGGACTCCGAGGTCACAGGGCGGCGACTACGAGCAGTACTTC.

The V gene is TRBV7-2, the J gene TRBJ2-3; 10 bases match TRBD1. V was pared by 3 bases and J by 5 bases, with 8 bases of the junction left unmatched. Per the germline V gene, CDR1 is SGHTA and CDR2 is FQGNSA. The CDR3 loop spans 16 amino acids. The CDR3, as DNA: TGTGCCAGCAGCTTCGACCGGGACAGGGGTGGAGATACGCAGTATTTT. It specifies CASSFDRDRGGDTQYF.

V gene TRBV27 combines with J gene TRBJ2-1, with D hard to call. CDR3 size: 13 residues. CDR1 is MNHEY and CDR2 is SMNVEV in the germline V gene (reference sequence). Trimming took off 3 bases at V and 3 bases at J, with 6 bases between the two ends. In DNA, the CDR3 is TGTGCCAGCAGTTTTGTCAGCTACAATGAGCAGTTCTTC. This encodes CASSFVSYNEQFF.

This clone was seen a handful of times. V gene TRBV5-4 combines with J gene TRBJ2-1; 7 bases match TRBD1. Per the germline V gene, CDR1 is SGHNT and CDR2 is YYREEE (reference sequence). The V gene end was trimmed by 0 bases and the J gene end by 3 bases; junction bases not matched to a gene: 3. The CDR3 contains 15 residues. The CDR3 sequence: CASSLDSGGYNEQFF. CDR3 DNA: TGTGCCAGCAGCTTGGACTCAGGGGGCTACAATGAGCAGTTCTTC.

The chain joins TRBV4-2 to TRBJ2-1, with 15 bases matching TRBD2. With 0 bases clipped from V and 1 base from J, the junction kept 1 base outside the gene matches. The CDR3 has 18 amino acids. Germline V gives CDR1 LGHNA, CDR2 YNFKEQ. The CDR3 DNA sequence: TGTGCCAGCAGCCAAGAAGGGACTAGCGGGAGGTCCTACAATGAGCAGTTCTTC. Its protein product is CASSQEGTSGRSYNEQFF.

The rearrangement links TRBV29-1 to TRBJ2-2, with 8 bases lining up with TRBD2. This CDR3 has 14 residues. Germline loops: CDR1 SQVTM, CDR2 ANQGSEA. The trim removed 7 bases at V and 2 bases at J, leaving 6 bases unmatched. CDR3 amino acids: CSAKAGANTGELFF. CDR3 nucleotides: TGCAGCGCCAAAGCGGGAGCAAACACCGGGGAGCTGTTTTTT.

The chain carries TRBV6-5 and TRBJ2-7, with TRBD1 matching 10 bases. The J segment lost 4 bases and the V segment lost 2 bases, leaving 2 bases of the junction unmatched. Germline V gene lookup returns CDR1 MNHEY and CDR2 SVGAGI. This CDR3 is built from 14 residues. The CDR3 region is CASSYGTGVYEQYF. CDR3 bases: TGTGCCAGCAGTTACGGGACAGGGGTATACGAGCAGTACTTC.

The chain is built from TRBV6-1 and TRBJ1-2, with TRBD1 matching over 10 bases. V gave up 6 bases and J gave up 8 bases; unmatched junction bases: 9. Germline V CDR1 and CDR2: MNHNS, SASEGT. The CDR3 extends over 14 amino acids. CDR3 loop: CASSSRGTGDGYTF. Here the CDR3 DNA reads TGTGCCAGCAGCTCACGGGGGACAGGGGACGGCTACACCTTC.

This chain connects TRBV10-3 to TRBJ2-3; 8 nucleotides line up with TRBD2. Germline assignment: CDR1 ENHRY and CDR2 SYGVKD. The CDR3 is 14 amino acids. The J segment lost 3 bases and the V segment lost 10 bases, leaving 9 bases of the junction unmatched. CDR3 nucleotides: TGTGCCACGCGGGGGGCAGGGGCAACAGATACGCAGTATTTT. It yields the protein CATRGAGATDTQYF.

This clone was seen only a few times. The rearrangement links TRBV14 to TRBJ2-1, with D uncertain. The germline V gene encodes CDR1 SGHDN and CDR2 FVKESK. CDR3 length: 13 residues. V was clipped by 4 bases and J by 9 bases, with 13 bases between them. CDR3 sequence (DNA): TGTGCCAGCAGCCCGTTTAGTCTCGGTGAGCAGTTCTTC. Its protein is CASSPFSLGEQFF. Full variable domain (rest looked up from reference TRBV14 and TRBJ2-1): EAGVTQFPSHSVIEKGQTVTLRCDPISGHDNLYWYRRVMGKEIKFLLHFVKESKQDESGMPNNRFLAERTGGTYSTLKVQPAELEDSGVYFCASSPFSLGEQFFGPGTRLTVL.

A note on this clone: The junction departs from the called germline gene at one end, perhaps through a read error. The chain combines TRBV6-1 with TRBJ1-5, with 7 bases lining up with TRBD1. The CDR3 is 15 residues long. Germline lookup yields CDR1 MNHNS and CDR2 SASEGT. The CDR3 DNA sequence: TGTGACAGCAGTGACGTACAGGGGCAGGAGCAGCCCCAGCATTTT. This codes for CDSSDVQGQEQPQHF.

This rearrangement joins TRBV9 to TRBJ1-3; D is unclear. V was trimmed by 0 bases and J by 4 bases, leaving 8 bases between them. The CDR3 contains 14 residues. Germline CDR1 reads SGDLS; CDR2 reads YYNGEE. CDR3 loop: CASSVDSVGNTIYF. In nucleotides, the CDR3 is TGTGCCAGCAGCGTAGATTCCGTAGGAAACACCATATATTTT.

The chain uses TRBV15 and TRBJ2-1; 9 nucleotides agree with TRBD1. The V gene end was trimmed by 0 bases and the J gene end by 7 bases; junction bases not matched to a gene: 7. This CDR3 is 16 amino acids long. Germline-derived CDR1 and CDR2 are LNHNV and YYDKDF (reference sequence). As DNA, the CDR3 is TGTGCCACCAGCAGAGAGCGGACAGGGGTTGGAAATGAGCAGTTCTTC. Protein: CATSRERTGVGNEQFF.

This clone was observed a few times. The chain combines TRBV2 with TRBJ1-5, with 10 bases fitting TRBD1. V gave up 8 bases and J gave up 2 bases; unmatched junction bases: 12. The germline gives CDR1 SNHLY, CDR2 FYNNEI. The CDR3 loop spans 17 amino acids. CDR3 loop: CASGYGTGEFGNQPQHF. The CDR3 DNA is TGTGCCAGCGGTTACGGGACAGGGGAATTTGGCAATCAGCCCCAGCATTTT.

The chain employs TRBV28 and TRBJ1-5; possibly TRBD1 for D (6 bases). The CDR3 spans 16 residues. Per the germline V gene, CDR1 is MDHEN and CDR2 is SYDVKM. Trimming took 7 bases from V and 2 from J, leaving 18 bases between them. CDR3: CASKGNRAAGNQPQHF. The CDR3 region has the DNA TGTGCCAGCAAGGGGAACAGGGCGGCCGGCAATCAGCCCCAGCATTTT.

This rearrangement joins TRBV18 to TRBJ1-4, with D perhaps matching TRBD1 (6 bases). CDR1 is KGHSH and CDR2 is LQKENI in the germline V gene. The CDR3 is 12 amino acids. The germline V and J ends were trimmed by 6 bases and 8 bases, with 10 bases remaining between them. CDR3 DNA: TGTGCCAGCTCCCCGGACAGAGAAAAACTGTTTTTT. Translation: CASSPDREKLFF.

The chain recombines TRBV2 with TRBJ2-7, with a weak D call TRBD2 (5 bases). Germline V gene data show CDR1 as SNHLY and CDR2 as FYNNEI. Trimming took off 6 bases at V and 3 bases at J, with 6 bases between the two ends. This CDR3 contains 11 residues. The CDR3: CASRTSYEQYF. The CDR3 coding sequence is TGTGCCAGCAGAACTAGCTACGAGCAGTACTTC.

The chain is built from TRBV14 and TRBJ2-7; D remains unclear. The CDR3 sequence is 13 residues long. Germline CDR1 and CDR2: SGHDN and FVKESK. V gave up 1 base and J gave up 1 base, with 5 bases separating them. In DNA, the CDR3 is TGTGCCAGCAGCCAAGTCAATTCCTACGAGCAGTACTTC. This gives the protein CASSQVNSYEQYF.

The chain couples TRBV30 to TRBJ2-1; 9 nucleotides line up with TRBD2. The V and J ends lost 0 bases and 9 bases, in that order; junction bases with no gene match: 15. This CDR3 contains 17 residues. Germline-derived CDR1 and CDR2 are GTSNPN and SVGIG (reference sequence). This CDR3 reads CAWSVWFAGGKSSEQFF. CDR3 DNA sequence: TGTGCCTGGAGTGTATGGTTCGCGGGAGGGAAGAGTAGTGAGCAGTTCTTC.

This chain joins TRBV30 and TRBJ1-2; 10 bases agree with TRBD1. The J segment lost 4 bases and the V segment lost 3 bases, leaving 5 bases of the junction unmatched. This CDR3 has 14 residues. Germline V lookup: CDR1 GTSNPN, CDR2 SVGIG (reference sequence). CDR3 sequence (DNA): TGTGCCTGGAGCCACCGGGACAGGGGCTATGGCTACACCTTC. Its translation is CAWSHRDRGYGYTF.